This TCR beta chain was obtained from a study of blood T cells in healthy people across ages. Germline V gene lookup returns CDR1 MDHEN and CDR2 SYDVKM. The CDR3 covers 13 residues. V was trimmed by 5 bases and J by 5 bases, leaving 12 bases between them. A J-beta primer mix and a sample-barcoded 5' primer were used in a second PCR of about 7 to 12 cycles. TCRdb called the 5' RACE reads again in MiXCR, with one record for every CDR3 protein. Among about 900,000 distinct CDR3 sequences listed, around two thirds were seen once. This receptor was obtained from a man aged 30 to 45 in good health. V and J are TRBV28 and TRBJ2-5; D might be TRBD1 or TRBD2, each matching 5 bases. The sequencing input was blood. The CDR3 region has the DNA TGTGCCAGCAGTGAACCCAGGGAGGAGACCCAGTACTTC. Protein product: CASSEPREETQYF.